This T cell receptor beta chain was sequenced during a study of early T cells in non-severe SARS-CoV-2 infection. This clonotype was seen more than once but under ten times. Via MiXCR, TCRdb re-called the 5' RACE reads, giving one row per CDR3 protein. In the table there are roughly 61,000 distinct CDR3 sequences, 10% to 14% of which are singletons. CDR1 and CDR2 from the germline V gene are SGHAT and FQDESV (reference sequence). V gave up 5 bases and J gave up 4 bases; unmatched junction bases: 7. The CDR3 totals 14 residues. Source material: whole blood. The chain links TRBV11-1 to TRBJ1-2; TRBD1 matches 7 bases. The sequence came from an adult who was a healthcare worker with PCR-confirmed SARS-CoV-2 infection or an uninfected control (not recorded which). CDR3 sequence (DNA): TGTGCCAGCAGCAACAGACAGGGCGGCTATGGCTACACCTTC. It is translated as CASSNRQGGYGYTF.